These T cell receptor beta chains were read from a single sample in a study of T cell changes during pregnancy in multiple sclerosis. Repertoires were generated with immunoSEQ multiplex PCR, while TCRdb's copy carries only in-frame clones and drops some. The data hold some 42,000 clones, with about 93% observed a single time. The sequenced sample was CD4+ T cells from peripheral blood mononuclear cells, obtained in the third trimester of pregnancy. All receptors come from a female donor with multiple sclerosis, enrolled in a pregnancy study. The CDR3 runs from the conserved cysteine through the conserved F or W. Each record gives: clone size, D gene, V gene, J gene, CDR3 protein, CDR3 DNA. A D gene is named only where the DNA matches it firmly. Not every row has a clone size; where given, it reads once, few, many or a size class.

-	-	TRBV27	TRBJ1-5	CASSFYREGQPQHF	TGTGCCAGCAGTTTCTACAGGGAAGGTCAGCCCCAGCATTTT
-	-	TRBV6-1	TRBJ2-5	CASIRELQETQYF	TGTGCCAGCATCCGGGAGCTCCAAGAGACCCAGTACTTC
-	-	TRBV7-3	TRBJ2-2	CASSLTSDTGELFF	TGTGCCAGCAGCTTAACTAGCGACACCGGGGAGCTGTTTTTT
-	TRBD2	TRBV28	TRBJ2-1	CASRILTSGRWSDYNEQFF	TGTGCCAGCAGAATCCTGACTAGCGGGAGATGGTCCGACTACAATGAGCAGTTCTTC
-	TRBD1	TRBV14	TRBJ2-2	CASSRDRGAGELFF	TGTGCCAGCAGCCGGGACAGGGGGGCCGGGGAGCTGTTTTTT
-	TRBD2	TRBV11-2	TRBJ2-1	CASSDQTSGSRGEQFF	TGTGCCAGCAGCGACCAGACTAGCGGGAGTAGAGGAGAGCAGTTCTTC
-	TRBD2	TRBV5-1	TRBJ2-1	CASSSGTSGNEQFF	TGCGCCAGCAGCTCTGGGACTAGCGGTAATGAGCAGTTCTTC
-	TRBD2	TRBV6-5	TRBJ2-7	CASSYSATSGHEQYF	TGTGCCAGCAGTTACTCGGCGACTAGCGGACACGAGCAGTACTTC
-	-	TRBV4-1	TRBJ1-1	CASSQDALRQEVWFRTEAFF	TGCGCCAGCAGCCAAGACGCCCTGAGACAGGAAGTATGGTTTCGGACTGAAGCTTTCTTT
-	TRBD1	TRBV7-2	TRBJ1-2	CASSPPDRGYGYTF	TGTGCCAGCAGCCCTCCGGACAGGGGTTATGGCTACACCTTC
-	-	TRBV2	TRBJ1-2	CASSGAPTGGYTF	TGTGCCAGCAGTGGAGCCCCCACGGGAGGCTACACCTTC
-	-	TRBV6-5	TRBJ2-3	CASSYEGRTDTQYF	TGTGCCAGCAGTTACGAGGGAAGAACAGATACGCAGTATTTT
-	-	TRBV19	TRBJ1-1	CASSISREVSEAFF	TGTGCCAGTAGTATTTCCAGGGAGGTGTCTGAAGCTTTCTTT
-	-	TRBV7-9	TRBJ1-4	CASSPELGAGRVEKLFF	TGTGCCAGCAGCCCGGAACTAGGGGCGGGGCGCGTTGAAAAACTGTTTTTT
-	-	TRBV4-3	TRBJ1-1	CASSQTQGTEAFF	TGCGCCAGCAGCCAAACCCAGGGCACTGAAGCTTTCTTT
-	-	TRBV28	TRBJ1-2	CASSYISYGYTF	TGTGCCAGCAGTTATATTTCCTATGGCTACACCTTC
-	-	TRBV7-2	TRBJ1-1	CASSLGGSGTEAFF	TGTGCCAGCAGCTTAGGGGGCTCGGGCACTGAAGCTTTCTTT
-	TRBD2	TRBV29-1	TRBJ2-3	CSGSGGISTDTQYF	TGCAGCGGTAGCGGGGGGATTAGCACAGATACGCAGTATTTT
-	TRBD1	TRBV30	TRBJ2-2	CAWRGTGTAFF	TGTGCCTGGAGGGGCACCGGGACAGCGTTTTTT
-	-	TRBV28	TRBJ2-5	CASTSPGETQYF	TGTGCCAGTACTTCCCCCGGAGAGACCCAGTACTTC
-	-	TRBV19	TRBJ1-5	CATMRGRDQPQHF	TGTGCCACCATGCGGGGTCGAGATCAGCCCCAGCATTTT
-	-	TRBV18	TRBJ2-2	CASSPLEGITGELFF	TGTGCCAGCTCACCACTTGAGGGCATTACCGGGGAGCTGTTTTTT
-	TRBD2	TRBV27	TRBJ2-3	CASSFQLTSGGSDTQYF	TGTGCCAGCAGTTTCCAGTTGACTAGCGGGGGGTCAGATACGCAGTATTTT
-	TRBD2	TRBV5-1	TRBJ2-1	CASSLVLAGGAGTHEQFF	TGCGCCAGCAGCTTGGTCCTAGCGGGGGGTGCTGGGACGCATGAGCAGTTCTTC
-	-	TRBV5-1	TRBJ2-6	CASSLEGAGANVLTF	TGCGCCAGCAGCTTGGAAGGGGCTGGGGCCAACGTCCTGACTTTC
once	TRBD1	TRBV6-5	TRBJ1-6	CASSYSGGDSPLHF	TGTGCCAGCAGTTACTCAGGGGGCGATTCACCCCTCCACTTT
-	TRBD1	TRBV9	TRBJ2-7	CASSVEAGGRYEQYF	TGTGCCAGCAGCGTAGAGGCAGGGGGCAGGTACGAGCAGTACTTC
-	-	TRBV7-9	TRBJ2-5	CASSPARQGRVEETQYF	TGTGCCAGCAGCCCAGCCAGACAGGGGAGGGTAGAAGAGACCCAGTACTTC
-	-	TRBV19	TRBJ2-2	CATLWTPGTGELFF	TGTGCCACCCTTTGGACTCCGGGCACCGGGGAGCTGTTTTTT
-	-	TRBV30	TRBJ1-2	CAWSVTSGGYTF	TGTGCCTGGAGTGTAACCTCGGGGGGCTACACCTTC
-	-	TRBV2	TRBJ2-1	CASSGTRDEQFF	TGTGCCAGCAGTGGGACAAGGGATGAGCAGTTCTTC
-	TRBD1	TRBV28	TRBJ1-2	CASTLGGTGGAKGYTF	TGTGCCAGCACGCTGGGAGGGACAGGGGGCGCGAAGGGCTACACCTTC
-	-	TRBV6-1	TRBJ1-5	CASSGAYGNQPQHF	TGTGCCAGCAGTGGGGCCTATGGCAATCAGCCCCAGCATTTT
-	TRBD2	TRBV10-2	TRBJ2-1	CASSGTSGYNEQFF	TGCGCCAGCAGCGGGACTAGCGGTTACAATGAGCAGTTCTTC
-	TRBD1	TRBV18	TRBJ1-2	CASSPSGQGIYGYTF	TGTGCCAGCTCGCCGTCGGGACAGGGGATTTATGGCTACACCTTC
-	TRBD1	TRBV10-3	TRBJ2-7	CAIRDRRNSYEQYF	TGTGCCATCCGGGACAGGAGAAACTCCTACGAGCAGTACTTC